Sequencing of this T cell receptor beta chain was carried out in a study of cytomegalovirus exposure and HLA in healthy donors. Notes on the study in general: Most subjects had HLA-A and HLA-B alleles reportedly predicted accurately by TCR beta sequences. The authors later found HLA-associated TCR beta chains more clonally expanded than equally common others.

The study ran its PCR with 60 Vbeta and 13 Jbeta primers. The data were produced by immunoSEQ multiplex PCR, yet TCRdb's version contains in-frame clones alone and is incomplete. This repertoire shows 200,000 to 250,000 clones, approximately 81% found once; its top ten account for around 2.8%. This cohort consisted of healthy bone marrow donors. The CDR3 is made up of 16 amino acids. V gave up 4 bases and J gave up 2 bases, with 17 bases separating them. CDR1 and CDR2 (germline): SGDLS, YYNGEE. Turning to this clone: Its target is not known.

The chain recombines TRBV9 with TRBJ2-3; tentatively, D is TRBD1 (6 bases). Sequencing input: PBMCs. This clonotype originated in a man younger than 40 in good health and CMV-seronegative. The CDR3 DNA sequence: TGTGCCAGCAGCTCCGGACAGTCAACCTCCACAGATACGCAGTATTTT. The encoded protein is CASSSGQSTSTDTQYF.